This TCR beta chain came from a study of T cell repertoires in cytomegalovirus infection. The study, taken as a whole, reports: The study found HLA-C-restricted CMV-specific TCR beta clonotypes dominating the ex vivo response.

The CDR3 has 14 residues. The V end was cut by 2 bases, the J end by 7 bases, with 12 bases between. Looked up from germline, CDR1 is MNHEY and CDR2 is SVGAGI. Only a few counts were recorded for this clonotype. The target antigen is unknown. TCRdb fed the reads into MiXCR, producing one record per CDR3 protein. The top ten clones hold 39% of a sample with some 97,000 distinct CDR3 sequences, 20% to 30% of them seen once. This sequence originates from a human donor in good health (CMV status not recorded). Some clones in this sample may be carry-over from other donors' samples. The V and J genes are TRBV6-5 and TRBJ2-1, with D possibly being TRBD2 (6 bases). The source material was CD8+ T cells from PBMCs. In nucleotides, the CDR3 is TGTGCCAGCAGTTACGGCGGGGTTGTTAATGAGCAGTTCTTC. It specifies CASSYGGVVNEQFF.